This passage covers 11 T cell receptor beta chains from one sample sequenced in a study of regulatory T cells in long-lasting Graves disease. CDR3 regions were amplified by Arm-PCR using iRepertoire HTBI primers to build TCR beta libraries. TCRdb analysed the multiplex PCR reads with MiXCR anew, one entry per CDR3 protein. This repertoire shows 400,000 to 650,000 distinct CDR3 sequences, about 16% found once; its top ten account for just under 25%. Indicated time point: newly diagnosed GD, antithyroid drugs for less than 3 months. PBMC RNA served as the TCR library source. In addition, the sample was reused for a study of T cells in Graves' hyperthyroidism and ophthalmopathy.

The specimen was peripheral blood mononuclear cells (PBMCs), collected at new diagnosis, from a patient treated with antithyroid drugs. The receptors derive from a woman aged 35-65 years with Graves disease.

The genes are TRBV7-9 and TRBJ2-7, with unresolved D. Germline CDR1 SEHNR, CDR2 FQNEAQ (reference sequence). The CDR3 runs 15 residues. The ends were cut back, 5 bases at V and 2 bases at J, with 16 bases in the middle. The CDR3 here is CASSAVPRVPYEQYF. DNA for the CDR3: TGTGCCAGCAGCGCCGTGCCCCGGGTTCCCTACGAGCAGTACTTC.

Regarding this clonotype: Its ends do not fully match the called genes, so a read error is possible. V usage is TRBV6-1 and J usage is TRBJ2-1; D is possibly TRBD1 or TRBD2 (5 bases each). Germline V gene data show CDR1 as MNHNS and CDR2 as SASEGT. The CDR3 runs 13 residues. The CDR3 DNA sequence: TGTGCCAGCAGTGAAGCGGGGCCTCCTACGGGGCTCTTC. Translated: CASSEAGPPTGLF.

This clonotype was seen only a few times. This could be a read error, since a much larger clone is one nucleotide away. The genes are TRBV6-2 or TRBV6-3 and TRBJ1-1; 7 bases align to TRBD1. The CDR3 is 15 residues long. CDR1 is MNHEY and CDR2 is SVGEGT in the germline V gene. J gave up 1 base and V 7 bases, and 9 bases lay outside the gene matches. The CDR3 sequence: CASIEGATTNTEAFF. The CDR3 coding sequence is TGTGCCAGCATTGAGGGGGCTACCACGAACACTGAAGCTTTCTTT.

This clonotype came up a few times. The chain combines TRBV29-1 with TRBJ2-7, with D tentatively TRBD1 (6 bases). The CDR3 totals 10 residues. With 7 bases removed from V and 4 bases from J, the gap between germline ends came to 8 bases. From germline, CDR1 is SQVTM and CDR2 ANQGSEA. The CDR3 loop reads CSAQGYEQYF. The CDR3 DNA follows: TGCAGCGCGCAGGGGTACGAGCAGTACTTC.

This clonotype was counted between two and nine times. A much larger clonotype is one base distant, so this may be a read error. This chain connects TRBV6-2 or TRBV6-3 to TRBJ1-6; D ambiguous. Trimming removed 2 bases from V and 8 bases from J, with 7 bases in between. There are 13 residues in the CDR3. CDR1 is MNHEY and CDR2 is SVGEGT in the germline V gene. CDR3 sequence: CASSYREDSPLHF. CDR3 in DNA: TGTGCCAGCAGTTACAGGGAGGATTCACCCCTCCACTTT.

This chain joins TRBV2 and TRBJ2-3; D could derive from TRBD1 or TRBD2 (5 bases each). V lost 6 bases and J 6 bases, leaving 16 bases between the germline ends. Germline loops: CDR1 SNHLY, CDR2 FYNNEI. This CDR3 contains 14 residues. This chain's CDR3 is CASRYQGEGDTQYF. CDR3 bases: TGTGCCAGCAGGTACCAGGGAGAGGGGGATACGCAGTATTTT.

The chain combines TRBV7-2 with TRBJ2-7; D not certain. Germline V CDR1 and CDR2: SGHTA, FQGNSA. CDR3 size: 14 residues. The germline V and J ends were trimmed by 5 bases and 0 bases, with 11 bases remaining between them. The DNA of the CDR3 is TGTGCCAGCAGCCCTATGGGAAACTCCTACGAGCAGTACTTC. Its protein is CASSPMGNSYEQYF.

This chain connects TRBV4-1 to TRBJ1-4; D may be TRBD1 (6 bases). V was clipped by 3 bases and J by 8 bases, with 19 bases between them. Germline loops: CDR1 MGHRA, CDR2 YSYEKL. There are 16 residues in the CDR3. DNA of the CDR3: TGCGCCAGCAGCCATGGCGGACAGCCCTCTAGGGAAAAACTGTTTTTT. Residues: CASSHGGQPSREKLFF.

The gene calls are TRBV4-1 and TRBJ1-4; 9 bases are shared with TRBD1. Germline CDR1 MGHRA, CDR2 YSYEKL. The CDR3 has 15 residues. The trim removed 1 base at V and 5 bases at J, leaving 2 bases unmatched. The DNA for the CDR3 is TGCGCCAGCAGCCAAGCCGGGACAGGGAATGAAAAACTGTTTTTT. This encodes CASSQAGTGNEKLFF.

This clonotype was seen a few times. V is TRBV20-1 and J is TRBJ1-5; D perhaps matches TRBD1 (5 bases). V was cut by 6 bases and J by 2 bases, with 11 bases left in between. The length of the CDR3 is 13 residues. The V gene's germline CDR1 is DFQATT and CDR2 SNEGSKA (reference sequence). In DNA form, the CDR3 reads TGCAGTGCCCAGGGATATGGCAATCAGCCCCAGCATTTT. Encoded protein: CSAQGYGNQPQHF.

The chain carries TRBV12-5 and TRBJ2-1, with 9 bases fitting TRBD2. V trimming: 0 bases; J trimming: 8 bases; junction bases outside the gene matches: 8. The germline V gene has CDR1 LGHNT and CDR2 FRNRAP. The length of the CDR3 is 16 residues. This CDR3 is CASGLVLGGGADEQFF. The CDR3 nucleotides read TGTGCTAGTGGTTTGGTACTGGGCGGGGGGGCCGATGAGCAGTTCTTC.